This T cell receptor (beta chain) was profiled in a study of OX40 agonist ivuxolimab in advanced cancers. Study details: Ivuxolimab was delivered to patients intravenously every 2 weeks at doses spanning 0.01 to 10 mg/kg.

Profiling relied on immunoSEQ multiplex PCR, and the TCRdb table lists in-frame clones only, not all of them. Among approximately 65,000 clones listed, around 89% were seen once. Sampling of blood occurred at baseline, cycle 4 day 1, and cycle 7 day 1. About this clone itself: Its target is unknown.

Findings of the study overall: On average, a greater number of expanded clones characterised CD8+ T cells relative to CD4+. Near-lowest levels of clonal expansion characterized partial responders at 0.1-3.0 mg/kg.

This CDR3 comprises 15 residues. Germline CDR1 is SGHNT and CDR2 is YYREEE (reference sequence). V lost 0 bases and J 4 bases, leaving 12 bases between the germline ends. The material sequenced was CD4+ or CD8+ T cells sorted from blood, taken in a trial of the OX40 agonist ivuxolimab. This TCR came from an adult with an advanced solid tumor such as melanoma, head and neck, liver or kidney cancer. The genes are TRBV5-4 and TRBJ2-3, with D possibly being TRBD1 or TRBD2 (6 bases each). CDR3 sequence: CASSLDNGGSDTQYF. CDR3 sequence (DNA): TGTGCCAGCAGCTTGGATAACGGGGGCTCAGATACGCAGTATTTT. The full variable domain, its missing parts supplied by reference TRBV5-4 and TRBJ2-3, is ETGVTQSPTHLIKTRGQQVTLRCSSQSGHNTVSWYQQALGQGPQFIFQYYREEENGRGNFPPRFSGLQFPNYSSELNVNALELDDSALYLCASSLDNGGSDTQYFGPGTRLTVL.